The sequence of this T cell receptor beta chain was determined in a study of T-cell reconstitution after alpha-beta-depleted transplantation in children. Molecular barcoding with unique molecular identifiers was used for the TCRbeta library. Each CDR3 protein gets one entry after TCRdb re-called the PCR reads with MiXCR. Here the sample spans some 490,000 distinct CDR3 sequences, under 15% being singletons. The clonotype comes from a human donor who donated a stem cell graft to a child with combined immunodeficiency. The input for sequencing was PBMCs from the stem cell graft donor, taken from the stem cell graft.

The CDR3 sequence is CASRTGAEGTQYF. The CDR3 coding sequence is TGTGCCAGCAGAACCGGGGCGGAAGGGACCCAGTACTTC. The chain is built from TRBV11-2 and TRBJ2-5, with D perhaps given as TRBD1 or TRBD2 (5 bases each). The length of the CDR3 is 13 residues. Germline CDR1 is SGHAT and CDR2 is FQNNGV. The V gene lost 6 bases and the J gene lost 7 bases, with 15 bases spanning the gap. The entire variable domain, with the rest obtained from reference TRBV11-2 and TRBJ2-5, is as follows: EAGVAQSPRYKIIEKRQSVAFWCNPISGHATLYWYQQILGQGPKLLIQFQNNGVVDDSQLPKDRFSAERLKGVDSTLKIQPAKLEDSAVYLCASRTGAEGTQYFGPGTRLLVL.